The 24 T cell receptor beta chains below all came from one sample that was sequenced in a study of OX40 agonist ivuxolimab in advanced cancers. Only in-frame clones appear in the TCRdb table, and some are missing; sequencing was by immunoSEQ multiplex PCR. The sample holds 70,000 to 95,000 clones, 88% seen once. The specimen was CD4+ or CD8+ T cells sorted from blood, collected in a trial of the OX40 agonist ivuxolimab. The receptors shown here come from an adult with an advanced solid tumor such as melanoma, head and neck, liver or kidney cancer.

The chain links TRBV5-1 to TRBJ2-7, with TRBD2 identical over 8 bases. This CDR3 is 15 amino acids long. Looked up from germline, CDR1 is SGHRS and CDR2 is YFSETQ. Unmatched junction bases numbered 4, after V lost 0 bases and J lost 2 bases. CDR3 residues: CASSLGLAGAYEQYF. CDR3 DNA: TGCGCCAGCAGCTTGGGGCTAGCGGGTGCCTACGAGCAGTACTTC.

This clone has a single count. The gene calls are TRBV6-5 and TRBJ1-1; D gene ambiguous. The V end was cut by 6 bases, the J end by 7 bases, with 9 bases between. The germline gives CDR1 MNHEY, CDR2 SVGAGI. The CDR3 loop spans 11 amino acids. The CDR3 loop reads CASRIRFEAFF. CDR3 nucleotide sequence: TGTGCCAGCAGAATACGATTTGAAGCTTTCTTT.

This clone was picked up one time. The J gene is TRBJ2-1, the V gene TRBV7-2; D may be TRBD2 (5 bases). Trimming cost V 6 bases and J 3 bases, with 18 bases left between them. Germline loops: CDR1 SGHTA, CDR2 FQGNSA. The CDR3 loop spans 16 amino acids. The CDR3 protein is CASSKQSGVIYNEQFF. The CDR3 DNA is TGTGCCAGCAGTAAACAGAGCGGTGTGATCTACAATGAGCAGTTCTTC.

CDR3 protein: CASSPRQRYEQYF. The CDR3 DNA reads TGTGCCAGTAGTCCTCGGCAGAGATACGAGCAGTACTTC. J is TRBJ2-7 and V is TRBV19, with D unresolved. V lost 5 bases, J lost 4 bases, and 12 bases lay in between. The CDR3 contains 13 residues. Germline V CDR1 and CDR2: LNHDA, SQIVND (reference sequence).

CDR3 DNA: TGTGCCAGCAGCCTACGAGACACGTACACAGATACGCAGTATTTT. It encodes CASSLRDTYTDTQYF. The chain recombines TRBV7-9 with TRBJ2-3; D unresolved. In germline, CDR1 is SEHNR, CDR2 FQNEAQ (reference sequence). The CDR3 sequence is 15 residues long. Trimming removed 5 bases from V and 2 bases from J, with 14 bases in between.

This clone turned up a few times. The CDR3 protein is CASSNRDSHGNEQFF. The CDR3 nucleotides are TGTGCCAGCAGCAACCGGGACAGCCACGGCAATGAGCAGTTCTTC. This chain connects TRBV9 to TRBJ2-1; 7 nucleotides align to TRBD1. CDR3 size: 15 residues. Germline V lookup: CDR1 SGDLS, CDR2 YYNGEE. Germline trimming cut 4 bases from V and 6 bases from J; bases unmatched to any gene: 10.

The chain has TRBV30 and TRBJ2-1; D is unclear. Germline assignment: CDR1 GTSNPN and CDR2 SVGIG (reference sequence). The CDR3 spans 12 residues. CDR3 in DNA: TGTGCGGTCGGGCAGACATACAATGAGCAGTTCTTC. Its translation: CAVGQTYNEQFF.

The DNA of the CDR3 is TGTGCCAGTAGGCCCCCTAGCGGGCTGAACAATGAGCAGTTCTTC. Its translation: CASRPPSGLNNEQFF. The J gene is TRBJ2-1, the V gene TRBV19, with 8 bases lining up with TRBD2. J was trimmed by 5 bases and V by 6 bases; bases with no gene match: 9. This CDR3 has 15 residues. Germline values: CDR1 LNHDA, CDR2 SQIVND (reference sequence).

The genes are TRBV5-8 and TRBJ2-5; 8 bases match TRBD2. Germline V gives CDR1 SGHTS, CDR2 YDEGEE. The V segment lost 3 bases and the J segment 4 bases; nucleotides outside the gene matches: 11. This CDR3 region has 16 residues. In DNA form, the CDR3 reads TGTGCCAGCAGCTATCGCCGGGTCGCGGGAGGAGAGACCCAGTACTTC. Its protein is CASSYRRVAGGETQYF.

The chain employs TRBV4-1 and TRBJ2-3; weak D call: TRBD1 (6 bases). The V gene lost 0 bases and the J gene lost 1 base, with 11 bases spanning the gap. This CDR3 comprises 16 residues. Per germline, CDR1 MGHRA and CDR2 YSYEKL. In nucleotides, the CDR3 is TGCGCCAGCAGCCAAGACTCAGGGGCGGGCACAGATACGCAGTATTTT. Protein: CASSQDSGAGTDTQYF.

This clone came up once. DNA for the CDR3: TGTGCCAGCAGCTTTACAGGGTTCAATGAGCAGTTCTTC. Residues: CASSFTGFNEQFF. The V call is TRBV11-3, the J call TRBJ2-1, with TRBD1 as a possible D gene (6 bases). CDR3 length equals 13 residues. Germline loops: CDR1 SGHNT, CDR2 YENEEA. V dropped 3 bases and J dropped 6 bases, with 9 bases sitting between them.

The chain recombines TRBV7-8 with TRBJ2-1; no reliable D call. The CDR3 spans 12 residues. Germline V gene sequence: CDR1 SGHVS, CDR2 FQNEAQ. Trimming cost V 0 bases and J 12 bases, with 9 bases left between them. CDR3 sequence reads: CASSLARHVQFF. The CDR3 bases are TGTGCCAGCAGCTTAGCAAGACACGTGCAGTTCTTC.

The gene calls are TRBV28 and TRBJ1-2; perhaps TRBD1 as D (5 bases). Germline CDR1 MDHEN, CDR2 SYDVKM. The CDR3 has 14 amino acids. The ends were cut back, 7 bases at V and 7 bases at J, with 19 bases in the middle. The CDR3, as DNA: TGTGCCAGCACCACCCCGGGGGGATACGGTGGCTACACCTTC. This translates into CASTTPGGYGGYTF.

The V and J genes are TRBV6-5 and TRBJ1-3; D unresolved. The germline V gene has CDR1 MNHEY and CDR2 SVGAGI. The ends were cut back, 7 bases at V and 1 base at J, with 11 bases in the middle. This CDR3 has 14 amino acids. In DNA form, the CDR3 reads TGTGCCAGCAAAGCGGAATTATCTGGAAACACCATATATTTT. This sequence encodes CASKAELSGNTIYF.

The chain has TRBV6-1 and TRBJ2-3; 8 bases line up with TRBD2. Germline V gene data show CDR1 as MNHNS and CDR2 as SASEGT. J was trimmed by 5 bases and V by 8 bases; bases with no gene match: 9. There are 14 residues in the CDR3. The DNA of the CDR3 is TGTGCCAGCGGACATAGCGGGAAACAAGATACGCAGTATTTT. This codes for CASGHSGKQDTQYF.

This chain joins TRBV18 and TRBJ2-7; D gene unclear. V was pared by 3 bases and J by 2 bases, with 11 bases between. This CDR3 comprises 14 residues. Germline V CDR1 and CDR2: KGHSH, LQKENI. The CDR3 nucleotides are TGTGCCAGCTCACCGCCGTCTCGGACCTACGAGCAGTACTTC. As protein: CASSPPSRTYEQYF. The whole variable domain, filled in from reference TRBV18 and TRBJ2-7, reads NAGVMQNPRHLVRRRGQEARLRCSPMKGHSHVYWYRQLPEEGLKFMVYLQKENIIDESGMPKERFSAEFPKEGPSILRIQQVVRGDSAAYFCASSPPSRTYEQYFGPGTRLTVT.

This chain connects TRBV28 to TRBJ2-7, with 8 bases matching TRBD1. From germline, CDR1 is MDHEN and CDR2 SYDVKM. V trimming: 3 bases; J trimming: 2 bases; junction bases outside the gene matches: 3. The CDR3 has 14 residues. The CDR3 region is CASSFRDRPYEQYF. CDR3 bases: TGTGCCAGCAGTTTCCGGGACAGGCCCTACGAGCAGTACTTC.

The chain couples TRBV7-6 to TRBJ2-5, with TRBD2 matching over 7 bases. This CDR3 comprises 15 residues. V lost 4 bases, J lost 5 bases, and 10 bases stayed unmatched. Germline V gene data show CDR1 as SGHVS and CDR2 as FNYEAQ. The CDR3 protein is CASSSSGNLLETQYF. CDR3 in DNA: TGTGCCAGCAGCTCTAGCGGAAACCTTCTCGAGACCCAGTACTTC.

J is TRBJ1-5 and V is TRBV30; D is undetermined. This CDR3 region has 14 residues. The germline V and J ends were trimmed by 2 bases and 4 bases, with 12 bases remaining between them. Germline CDR1 and CDR2: GTSNPN and SVGIG (reference sequence). The CDR3 here is CAWSSWGLNQPQHF. In nucleotides, the CDR3 is TGTGCCTGGAGTTCCTGGGGATTAAATCAGCCCCAGCATTTT.

V usage is TRBV5-1 and J usage is TRBJ2-1; the D is unclear. The V and J ends lost 0 bases and 4 bases respectively, with 11 bases between them. The CDR3 covers 15 residues. Germline-derived CDR1 and CDR2 are SGHRS and YFSETQ. The CDR3 here is CASSLAGAEYNEQFF. CDR3 bases: TGCGCCAGCAGCTTGGCCGGTGCGGAGTACAATGAGCAGTTCTTC.

The V and J genes are TRBV7-3 and TRBJ2-3, with D possibly TRBD2 on 5 matching bases. This CDR3 has 14 residues. Trimming took off 4 bases at V and 3 bases at J, with 11 bases between the two ends. CDR1 is SGHTA and CDR2 is FQGTGA in the germline V gene. The CDR3 DNA sequence: TGTGCCAGCAGCTCAACCGGACTTACAGATACGCAGTATTTT. Protein product: CASSSTGLTDTQYF.

This chain's CDR3 is CASRKRSGENTEAFF. The CDR3 bases are TGTGCCAGCAGAAAAAGGTCGGGAGAGAACACTGAAGCTTTCTTT. The chain has TRBV7-9 and TRBJ1-1; the D is unclear. The V gene's germline CDR1 is SEHNR and CDR2 FQNEAQ (reference sequence). Trimming took 6 bases from V and 1 from J, leaving 15 bases between them. There are 15 residues in the CDR3.

The chain links TRBV11-2 to TRBJ1-4; D is undetermined. CDR3 length: 14 amino acids. From germline, CDR1 is SGHAT and CDR2 FQNNGV. Deletions cut 5 bases from V and 7 bases from J, with 14 bases between. The CDR3: CASSVPTLAEKLFF. Written as DNA, the CDR3 is TGTGCCAGCAGCGTCCCGACACTTGCTGAAAAACTGTTTTTT.

The CDR3: CATPGLAGGTGELFF. The CDR3 DNA is TGTGCCACCCCAGGACTAGCGGGAGGCACCGGGGAGCTGTTTTTT. The chain is built from TRBV28 and TRBJ2-2, with 14 bases identical to TRBD2. Germline CDR1 and CDR2: MDHEN and SYDVKM. The V segment lost 10 bases and the J segment 4 bases; nucleotides outside the gene matches: 5. This CDR3 region has 15 residues.